The rows below give T cell receptor beta chains drawn from one sample of a study of blood T cell repertoires in COVID-19. The assay was immunoSEQ multiplex PCR, and TCRdb's table has in-frame clones only and misses some. Here the sample spans fewer than 350,000 clones, around 88% being singletons. Sequencing was carried out using peripheral blood. These receptors were obtained from a woman aged 30 to 39 with COVID-19, enrolled during active disease. Each CDR3 is given with its conserved first and last residue.

j_call | v_call | cdr3_aa
TRBJ2-5 | TRBV10-3 | CAISSGVFDSETQYF
TRBJ1-2 | TRBV5-4 | CASSWSSGTGYYGYTF
TRBJ1-3 | TRBV7-9 | CASSHRDSGNTIYF
TRBJ2-5 | TRBV11-2 | CASSWGQGAEETQYF
TRBJ1-1 | TRBV11-2 | CASSPTRTGLRTEAFF
TRBJ1-2 | TRBV7-9 | CASSSSGRLGSYTF
TRBJ1-5 | TRBV11-2 | CASSPGTGGNQPQHF
TRBJ1-2 | TRBV10-3 | CATLGQDAFGGYTF
TRBJ1-1 | TRBV5-5 | CASSLYSGTEAFF
TRBJ1-5 | TRBV28 | CASSLLNQPQHF
TRBJ1-1 | TRBV19 | CASSMGQMNTEAFF
TRBJ1-6 | TRBV6-2/TRBV6-3 | CASSYPKIGQGVGLHF
TRBJ2-3 | TRBV5-4 | CASSSYRSGGDTQYF
TRBJ1-4 | TRBV30 | CAWRSVQGYYEKLFF
TRBJ1-5 | TRBV19 | CASSIQVSNQPQHF
TRBJ2-1 | TRBV28 | CASSLLPGAGVYNEQFF
TRBJ2-5 | TRBV29-1 | CSVEEGLAGGPGETQYF
TRBJ1-1 | TRBV2 | CASPTGQGEGNTEAFF
TRBJ2-7 | TRBV6-2/TRBV6-3 | CASSGLDRSEQYF
TRBJ1-5 | TRBV15 | CATRFSAGTFLGQPQHF
TRBJ2-7 | TRBV5-1 | CASSRGSLLWEQYF
TRBJ1-4 | TRBV5-4 | CASSLGGRLGEKLFF
TRBJ1-2 | TRBV5-4 | CASSDDRGSYGYTF
TRBJ1-2 | TRBV5-1 | CASSWGTGGGYTF
TRBJ2-7 | TRBV6-6 | CASSYAGTASSYEQYF
TRBJ1-4 | TRBV6-5 | CASRRTGSNEKLFF
TRBJ2-2 | TRBV6-4 | CASSDSHGGNTGELFF
TRBJ1-1 | TRBV6-2/TRBV6-3 | CASSYFGTGGTEAFF
TRBJ1-3 | TRBV5-6 | CASSLQGFGNTIYF
TRBJ1-1 | TRBV12-3/TRBV12-4 | CASSVRSATEAFF
TRBJ2-7 | TRBV5-1 | CASSLGGSPYEQYF
TRBJ1-5 | TRBV6-6 | CASSHNRGNQPQHF
TRBJ2-2 | TRBV7-9 | CASSSDRGSGELFF
TRBJ1-1 | TRBV3-1/TRBV3-2 | CASGGFQNTEAFF
TRBJ2-1 | TRBV6-2/TRBV6-3 | CASSYRGFGNEQFF
TRBJ2-6 | TRBV6-1 | CASSEYLRDRLSSGANVLTF